Following are 30 T cell receptor beta chains from one sample sequenced in a study of shared clonotypes between healthy human individuals. Data came from immunoSEQ multiplex PCR; TCRdb stores just in-frame clones and leaves some out. This sample has about 2.2 million clones, with roughly 93% found just once. The naive CD8 fraction comprised CD45RO-negative cells positively selected for CCR7 and excluded terminally differentiated effector memory CD45RA+ cells. Input material: naive CD8+ T cells from PBMCs. These receptors were taken from a man aged 18 to 29 in good health. Some clones in this sample may be carry-over from other donors' samples.

The V call is TRBV19, the J call TRBJ2-7, with 10 bases lining up with TRBD2. Germline CDR1 and CDR2: LNHDA and SQIVND (reference sequence). CDR3 size: 15 residues. With V trimmed by 4 bases and J by 0 bases, 3 bases remained unmatched. CDR3 sequence: CASSTSSGGSYEQYF. CDR3 nucleotides: TGTGCCAGTAGTACCTCTAGCGGGGGCTCCTACGAGCAGTACTTC.

This sequence joins TRBV7-9 and TRBJ1-4; D possibly corresponds to TRBD1 (5 bases). Germline lookup yields CDR1 SEHNR and CDR2 FQNEAQ (reference sequence). This CDR3 spans 18 amino acids. V was clipped by 5 bases and J by 2 bases, with 21 bases between them. The CDR3 nucleotides read TGTGCCAGCAGCCCGATGGGGGGAGGATCTGCGACTAATGAAAAACTGTTTTTT. Translating gives CASSPMGGGSATNEKLFF.

The chain employs TRBV7-9 and TRBJ2-7, with D perhaps TRBD2 (5 bases). The CDR3 extends over 13 amino acids. V gave up 5 bases and J gave up 2 bases, with 10 bases separating them. Germline V CDR1 and CDR2: SEHNR, FQNEAQ (reference sequence). CDR3 residues: CASSPEGPYEQYF. The CDR3 coding sequence is TGTGCCAGCAGCCCCGAGGGTCCCTACGAGCAGTACTTC.

Comments on this clone: The sample has other DNA sequences that encode this CDR3 too. This chain links TRBV27 with TRBJ2-1; 7 bases map to TRBD1. CDR1 and CDR2 from the germline V gene are MNHEY and SMNVEV (reference sequence). V lost 5 bases to trimming and J lost 2 bases; unmatched junction nucleotides: 6. CDR3 size: 15 residues. The chain's CDR3 is CASSTGQVPYNEQFF. For the CDR3, the DNA is TGTGCCAGCAGTACAGGACAGGTTCCCTACAATGAGCAGTTCTTC.

The chain uses TRBV28 and TRBJ1-2; D remains ambiguous. V was clipped by 2 bases and J by 7 bases, with 14 bases between them. CDR1 and CDR2 from the germline V gene are MDHEN and SYDVKM. The CDR3 contains 14 residues. CDR3 protein: CASSLIPGSRGYTF. Here the CDR3 DNA reads TGTGCCAGCAGTTTAATTCCGGGGAGTCGTGGCTACACCTTC.

The chain couples TRBV4-2 to TRBJ2-1; tentative D call: TRBD2 (6 bases). The CDR3 loop spans 15 amino acids. Germline V lookup: CDR1 LGHNA, CDR2 YNFKEQ. Deletions cut 6 bases from V and 3 bases from J, with 15 bases between. DNA of the CDR3: TGTGCCAGCAGTCTGACCGGGGGTTACTACAATGAGCAGTTCTTC. Residues: CASSLTGGYYNEQFF.

This rearrangement joins TRBV27 to TRBJ2-3; D may be TRBD2 (6 bases). CDR3 length equals 16 residues. V was pared by 8 bases and J by 0 bases, with 18 bases between. The germline V gene has CDR1 MNHEY and CDR2 SMNVEV (reference sequence). CDR3 sequence (DNA): TGTGCCAGCGGCCTACTGGGGGGATTAAGCACAGATACGCAGTATTTT. As protein: CASGLLGGLSTDTQYF.

Only one count was recorded for this clone. This chain uses TRBV5-4 with TRBJ2-7; the match to TRBD2 covers 8 bases. Looked up from germline, CDR1 is SGHNT and CDR2 is YYREEE (reference sequence). The junction had 8 bases not matched to a gene; V was cut back by 0 bases and J by 6 bases. The CDR3 sequence is 15 residues long. DNA of the CDR3: TGTGCCAGCAGCTTGGTAGGGACTAGTCGGACCGAGCAGTACTTC. Translation: CASSLVGTSRTEQYF.

The V gene is TRBV5-1, the J gene TRBJ2-1; TRBD2 aligns across 10 bases. The ends lost 4 bases at V and 7 bases at J; junction bases unmatched: 11. CDR3 length: 16 residues. CDR1 and CDR2 from the germline V gene are SGHRS and YFSETQ. The CDR3 DNA sequence: TGCGCCAGCAGCCGCCGGCCTAGCGGGAGTCGGAATGAGCAGTTCTTC. This sequence encodes CASSRRPSGSRNEQFF.

V and J are TRBV13 and TRBJ1-2; D uncertain. V dropped 3 bases and J dropped 6 bases, with 8 bases sitting between them. CDR1 PRHDT and CDR2 FYEKMQ come from the germline V gene (reference sequence). The CDR3 spans 12 residues. The CDR3: CASSFTANGYTF. The CDR3 coding sequence is TGTGCCAGCAGCTTTACAGCAAATGGCTACACCTTC.

The gene calls are TRBV10-3 and TRBJ1-2; weak D call: TRBD1 (6 bases). The CDR3 spans 16 residues. Germline V gene sequence: CDR1 ENHRY, CDR2 SYGVKD. V lost 0 bases, J lost 4 bases, and 15 bases lay in between. This CDR3 reads CAISESYRADGYGYTF. CDR3 sequence (DNA): TGTGCCATCAGTGAGTCCTACAGGGCGGATGGCTATGGCTACACCTTC.

Here the CDR3 DNA reads TGTGCCAGTAAACAAGCTAGCGAGTACCAAGAGACCCAGTACTTC. Residues: CASKQASEYQETQYF. The V and J genes are TRBV19 and TRBJ2-5, with D perhaps TRBD2 (6 bases). With 7 bases removed from V and 0 bases from J, the gap between germline ends came to 15 bases. This CDR3 is 15 amino acids long. From germline, CDR1 is LNHDA and CDR2 SQIVND (reference sequence).

This sequence joins TRBV6-1 and TRBJ2-7; 8 nucleotides align to TRBD1. The CDR3 has 15 amino acids. V lost 3 bases to trimming and J lost 5 bases; unmatched junction nucleotides: 9. Germline CDR1 is MNHNS and CDR2 is SASEGT. The CDR3 here is CASSDRGRSSHEQYF. The DNA of the CDR3 is TGTGCCAGCAGTGACAGGGGGCGAAGTTCCCACGAGCAGTACTTC.

This clone occurred once. The chain employs TRBV7-9 and TRBJ2-1; 9 bases map to TRBD2. The CDR3 covers 10 residues. In germline, CDR1 is SEHNR, CDR2 FQNEAQ (reference sequence). The CDR3 bases are TGTGCAACTAGCGGGTATGAGCAGTTCTTC. This gives the protein CATSGYEQFF.

In DNA, the CDR3 is TGTGCCAGCAGTGACATAGCGGAAAGCTCCTACAATGAGCAGTTCTTC. It is translated as CASSDIAESSYNEQFF. J is TRBJ2-1 and V is TRBV6-4, with a possible D match to TRBD2 (6 bases). The germline CDR1 and CDR2 sequences are MRHNA and SNTAGT. Trimming cost V 2 bases and J 0 bases, with 11 bases left between them. This CDR3 is built from 16 residues.

The V gene is TRBV7-2, the J gene TRBJ2-1; 7 nucleotides align to TRBD2. This CDR3 is built from 13 residues. Germline V gene lookup returns CDR1 SGHTA and CDR2 FQGNSA. V was pared by 6 bases and J by 6 bases, with 5 bases of the junction left unmatched. As DNA, the CDR3 is TGTGCCAGCAGACCTCGGACTAGCAATGAGCAGTTCTTC. It is translated as CASRPRTSNEQFF.

This clone has a single count. The V and J genes are TRBV21-1 and TRBJ2-2; the table assigns TRBD2, which was not confirmed against the DNA. TRBV21-1 is marked as a pseudogene. CDR3 length: 15 amino acids. The CDR3 DNA reads TGTGCCAGCAGCAATCGAGGGAGAGACACCGGGGAGCTGTTTTTT. Encoded protein: CASSNRGRDTGELFF.

This clone was counted a few times. In DNA form, the CDR3 reads TGTGCCAGCAGCGTAGACCGTGAGCAGTTCTTC. As protein: CASSVDREQFF. The chain carries TRBV9 and TRBJ2-1; no clear D gene. CDR1 is SGDLS, CDR2 YYNGEE, per germline. Trimming took 0 bases from V and 9 from J, leaving 4 bases between them. There are 11 residues in the CDR3.

This chain uses TRBV4-3 with TRBJ1-5; possibly TRBD1 for D (5 bases). Germline V gives CDR1 LGHNA, CDR2 YSLEER. The CDR3 has 14 amino acids. V lost 5 bases, J lost 9 bases, and 17 bases lay in between. CDR3 residues: CASSGGTGSWPQHF. The CDR3, as DNA: TGCGCCAGCAGCGGAGGGACTGGCTCGTGGCCCCAGCATTTT.

In this sample, this clone turned up once. CDR3 sequence reads: CASSPSLASSYNEQFF. The CDR3 DNA reads as TGTGCCAGCAGCCCAAGTTTAGCTAGCTCCTACAATGAGCAGTTCTTC. V usage is TRBV9 and J usage is TRBJ2-1; D unresolved. The CDR3 runs 16 residues. Germline V lookup: CDR1 SGDLS, CDR2 YYNGEE. Trimming removed 4 bases at V and 0 bases at J, with 14 bases between.

J is TRBJ2-3 and V is TRBV19; 12 bases fit TRBD2. The CDR3 contains 15 residues. Trimming cost V 10 bases and J 6 bases; bases outside gene matches: 11. Germline-derived CDR1 and CDR2 are LNHDA and SQIVND (reference sequence). CDR3 DNA: TGTGCCACCATGACTAGCGGGAGTACGGGCGATACGCAGTATTTT. Its translation: CATMTSGSTGDTQYF.

The chain joins TRBV6-1 to TRBJ2-3; no reliable D call. Germline V gene sequence: CDR1 MNHNS, CDR2 SASEGT. This CDR3 spans 12 amino acids. The ends were cut back, 11 bases at V and 2 bases at J, with 11 bases in the middle. In DNA form, the CDR3 reads TGTGCCTTGAGGTACCTCACAGATACGCAGTATTTT. This gives the protein CALRYLTDTQYF.

The V and J genes are TRBV27 and TRBJ1-4; D not resolved. V gave up 3 bases and J gave up 8 bases, with 16 bases separating them. From germline, CDR1 is MNHEY and CDR2 SMNVEV (reference sequence). CDR3 size: 15 residues. This CDR3 reads CASSLSMGRAEKLFF. In DNA, the CDR3 is TGTGCCAGCAGTTTGTCGATGGGGAGAGCCGAAAAACTGTTTTTT.

About this clone: The same CDR3 is also encoded by other DNA sequences in this sample. This chain uses TRBV27 with TRBJ1-1; D uncertain. The CDR3 covers 14 residues. The V end lost 2 bases, the J end lost 1 base, and 8 bases lay between the germline ends. In germline, CDR1 is MNHEY, CDR2 SMNVEV (reference sequence). The CDR3 loop reads CASSLGTANTEAFF. The CDR3 bases are TGTGCCAGCAGTTTAGGCACAGCGAACACTGAAGCTTTCTTT.

CDR3 DNA: TGTGCCAGTGGGGGACTAGCGGGAGGCCCAGATACGCAGTATTTT. It codes for CASGGLAGGPDTQYF. The V and J genes are TRBV28 and TRBJ2-3, with 15 bases aligning to TRBD2. V shed 9 bases and J 4 bases; nucleotides not matched to a gene: 5. The length of the CDR3 is 15 residues. Germline assignment: CDR1 MDHEN and CDR2 SYDVKM.

This clone was picked up a small number of times. DNA for the CDR3: TGTGCCTGGAGTGTATCTGGCACGTTGGAAGCTTTCTTT. Protein sequence: CAWSVSGTLEAFF. The rearrangement links TRBV30 to TRBJ1-1; D call uncertain. V lost 0 bases to trimming and J lost 8 bases, with 13 bases between them. This CDR3 spans 13 amino acids. Germline lookup yields CDR1 GTSNPN and CDR2 SVGIG (reference sequence).

The chain is built from TRBV7-9 and TRBJ2-6, with 7 nucleotides matching TRBD1. V trimming: 5 bases; J trimming: 4 bases; junction bases outside the gene matches: 8. This CDR3 is 16 amino acids long. Germline CDR1 SEHNR, CDR2 FQNEAQ (reference sequence). CDR3 amino acids: CASSPHRGPGANVLTF. The CDR3 DNA follows: TGTGCCAGCAGCCCTCACAGGGGCCCGGGGGCCAACGTCCTGACTTTC.

The J gene is TRBJ2-7, the V gene TRBV5-6; D perhaps matches TRBD1 (5 bases). This CDR3 is 14 amino acids long. The V gene's germline CDR1 is SGHDT and CDR2 YYEEEE. Trimming took 4 bases from V and 3 from J, leaving 14 bases between them. CDR3 sequence: CASSPGQKNYEQYF. The CDR3 DNA reads TGTGCCAGCAGCCCTGGACAAAAGAACTACGAGCAGTACTTC.

With respect to this clone: At the DNA level, this CDR3 is encoded by other sequences in the same sample as well. The rearrangement uses TRBV6-5 and TRBJ2-7; D ambiguous. The V and J ends lost 2 bases and 3 bases respectively, with 8 bases between them. Germline V gene lookup returns CDR1 MNHEY and CDR2 SVGAGI. This CDR3 has 13 amino acids. CDR3 DNA: TGTGCCAGCAGTTACGGGCAGTACTACGAGCAGTACTTC. Protein sequence: CASSYGQYYEQYF.

The chain employs TRBV11-2 and TRBJ1-5; TRBD1 is a possible D gene (5 bases). Per the germline V gene, CDR1 is SGHAT and CDR2 is FQNNGV. The V and J ends lost 1 base and 0 bases respectively, with 10 bases between them. CDR3 length: 16 residues. In DNA form, the CDR3 reads TGTGCCAGCAGCTTAGGAACAGGTGGTAGCAATCAGCCCCAGCATTTT. This codes for CASSLGTGGSNQPQHF.